The rows below give T cell receptor beta chains drawn from one sample of a study of T-cell reconstitution after alpha-beta-depleted transplantation in children. TCRdb ran MiXCR on the PCR reads and lists one entry per CDR3 protein. The sample lists about 460,000 distinct CDR3 sequences, approximately 10% seen once, with 14% in the top ten. Sequenced here: PBMCs, mostly from graft donor cells, sampled 180 days after TCRalphabeta/CD19-depleted stem cell transplant. Receptors originate from a female patient aged 2 to 10 who had a stem cell transplant for aplastic anemia, so the T cells may come from the graft donor. Each CDR3 is given with its conserved first and last residue. The D gene is left open where the match is weak.

D gene: TRBD2; CDR3 length: 15; V gene: TRBV5-8; CDR3 protein: CASSPAGEDYNEQFF
D gene: TRBD1; CDR3 length: 15; V gene: TRBV5-6; CDR3 protein: CASSWGQFGNQPQHF
D gene: .; CDR3 length: 14; V gene: TRBV5-1; CDR3 protein: CASSDVGGRDEQYF
D gene: .; CDR3 length: 14; V gene: TRBV12-3/TRBV12-4; CDR3 protein: CASSLNTGAGELFF
D gene: TRBD1; CDR3 length: 14; V gene: TRBV10-3; CDR3 protein: CAIADRGPSDTQYF
D gene: .; CDR3 length: 13; V gene: TRBV7-9; CDR3 protein: CATDPYSNQPQHF
D gene: .; CDR3 length: 12; V gene: TRBV12-3/TRBV12-4; CDR3 protein: CASLLWRHTIYF
D gene: .; CDR3 length: 12; V gene: TRBV12-3/TRBV12-4; CDR3 protein: CASSPMAGELFF
D gene: .; CDR3 length: 11; V gene: TRBV11-2; CDR3 protein: CASSLHNVLTF
D gene: .; CDR3 length: 14; V gene: TRBV5-6; CDR3 protein: CASSLVQAGETQYF
D gene: TRBD2; CDR3 length: 16; V gene: TRBV27; CDR3 protein: CASSVRLAGGGDTQYF
D gene: .; CDR3 length: 14; V gene: TRBV20-1; CDR3 protein: CSASDPVPYNEQFF
D gene: .; CDR3 length: 14; V gene: TRBV7-2; CDR3 protein: CASTLGQTYNEQFF
D gene: .; CDR3 length: 12; V gene: TRBV18; CDR3 protein: CASSPYSGEQFF
D gene: .; CDR3 length: 13; V gene: TRBV15; CDR3 protein: CATSRDRAGTPNF
D gene: TRBD2; CDR3 length: 17; V gene: TRBV24-1; CDR3 protein: CATSGLLTSGTYNEQFF
D gene: .; CDR3 length: 16; V gene: TRBV4-2; CDR3 protein: CASSADSLLGTNEQFF
D gene: .; CDR3 length: 16; V gene: TRBV20-1; CDR3 protein: CSARPPQARLPGTQYF
D gene: .; CDR3 length: 15; V gene: TRBV13; CDR3 protein: CASSRGGGKSYGYTF
D gene: .; CDR3 length: 14; V gene: TRBV2; CDR3 protein: CASCPGGAKNIQYF
D gene: .; CDR3 length: 14; V gene: TRBV21-1; CDR3 protein: CASSKEAGVETQYF
D gene: .; CDR3 length: 17; V gene: TRBV15; CDR3 protein: CATSSALGRQNTGELFF
D gene: TRBD1; CDR3 length: 15; V gene: TRBV28; CDR3 protein: CASSLGDRVRPGYTF
D gene: TRBD1; CDR3 length: 17; V gene: TRBV18; CDR3 protein: CASSPQGQAISTDTQYF
D gene: .; CDR3 length: 15; V gene: TRBV10-3; CDR3 protein: CAISEGFHLNQPQHF
D gene: .; CDR3 length: 15; V gene: TRBV4-1; CDR3 protein: CASSQEGQDDQPQHF
D gene: TRBD1; CDR3 length: 16; V gene: TRBV28; CDR3 protein: CASSLLQGAAGYGYTF
D gene: .; CDR3 length: 16; V gene: TRBV6-5; CDR3 protein: CASSYPGRSSYNEQFF
D gene: .; CDR3 length: 14; V gene: TRBV20-1; CDR3 protein: CSARDPGTLDEQFF
D gene: TRBD1; CDR3 length: 15; V gene: TRBV5-1; CDR3 protein: CASSQGQGGYTEAFF
D gene: .; CDR3 length: 14; V gene: TRBV20-1; CDR3 protein: CSARETDLYNEQFF
D gene: TRBD1; CDR3 length: 13; V gene: TRBV20-1; CDR3 protein: CSANDRAGNTIYF
D gene: .; CDR3 length: 17; V gene: TRBV5-6; CDR3 protein: CASSFDGHTLAKNIQYF
D gene: TRBD1; CDR3 length: 17; V gene: TRBV9; CDR3 protein: CASSVGLSGTGTYEQYF
D gene: TRBD1; CDR3 length: 13; V gene: TRBV11-1; CDR3 protein: CASSLGQGAGYTF
D gene: TRBD1; CDR3 length: 16; V gene: TRBV6-1; CDR3 protein: CASSKPQGAVNYGYTF
D gene: TRBD2; CDR3 length: 15; V gene: TRBV12-3/TRBV12-4; CDR3 protein: CASSPGTSGTNEQFF
D gene: .; CDR3 length: 18; V gene: TRBV27; CDR3 protein: CASSFFGRRGPGANVLTF
D gene: .; CDR3 length: 16; V gene: TRBV28; CDR3 protein: CASSLMFVATNEKLFF
D gene: TRBD2; CDR3 length: 15; V gene: TRBV12-3/TRBV12-4; CDR3 protein: CASTPGGEGKGIQYF
D gene: TRBD2; CDR3 length: 17; V gene: TRBV12-3/TRBV12-4; CDR3 protein: CASSGGDSPKATDTQYF